This T cell receptor (beta chain) emerged from a study of blood T cells in healthy people across ages. Findings and caveats of the study: Bulk PBMC profiling left naive and antigen-experienced comparisons inconclusive.

With a J-beta primer mix and a sample-barcoded 5' primer, a second PCR ran roughly 7 to 11 cycles. The template-switch adaptor, which had 12 random nucleotides, put a tag on each cDNA molecule. TCRdb fed the 5' RACE reads into MiXCR, producing one record per CDR3 protein. The data hold hundreds of thousands of distinct CDR3 sequences, with 20% to 25% observed a single time. Regarding this clonotype: Its antigen is unknown.

From germline, CDR1 is MNHNY and CDR2 SVGAGI (reference sequence). After removal of 2 bases from V and 6 bases from J, the junction contained 0 bases not matched to a gene. CDR3 length equals 12 residues. The TCR comes from a man between 65 and 85 years old in good health. Sequencing was done on a sample of blood. V and J are TRBV6-6 and TRBJ1-2; 7 nucleotides line up with TRBD1. CDR3 bases: TGTGCCAGCAGTTACCAGGGGGATGGCTACACCTTC. This translates into CASSYQGDGYTF.